The subject of this entry is one T cell receptor (beta chain). Its antigen is not known. TCR beta CDR3 amplification used RNA transcripts. An initial RT-PCR round employing HTBI primers preceded a second-round multiplex PCR. TCRdb redid the calling of the multiplex PCR reads with MiXCR, one entry per CDR3 protein. Among 900,000 to 1,200,000 distinct CDR3 sequences listed, 35% to 40% were seen once. Pregnant or lactating patients and those with other autoimmune diseases or uncontrolled infections were excluded. Germline V gene sequence: CDR1 SEHNR, CDR2 FQNEAQ (reference sequence). With V trimmed by 4 bases and J by 4 bases, 14 bases remained unmatched. The CDR3 is made up of 17 amino acids. This specimen comes from a study of Graves' ophthalmopathy and Graves' hyperthyroidism. Study summary: Stable hyperthyroidism was defined by absence of ophthalmopathy within 18 months of follow-up.

Study outcomes and limitations: A model built from 13 signatures distinguished ophthalmopathy from stable hyperthyroidism with 85% to 90% sensitivity and about 80% specificity. In blood, most expanded thyroid clonotypes above 0.001 frequency were also detected.

The clonotype was recovered from an adult man with Graves' hyperthyroidism. The source material was peripheral blood or thyroid tissue (not recorded which). The chain has TRBV7-9 and TRBJ2-7; 9 bases line up with TRBD2. CDR3 protein: CASSSFVLRGRDYEQYF. Written as DNA, the CDR3 is TGTGCCAGCAGCTCCTTTGTCCTACGCGGGAGGGATTACGAGCAGTACTTC.